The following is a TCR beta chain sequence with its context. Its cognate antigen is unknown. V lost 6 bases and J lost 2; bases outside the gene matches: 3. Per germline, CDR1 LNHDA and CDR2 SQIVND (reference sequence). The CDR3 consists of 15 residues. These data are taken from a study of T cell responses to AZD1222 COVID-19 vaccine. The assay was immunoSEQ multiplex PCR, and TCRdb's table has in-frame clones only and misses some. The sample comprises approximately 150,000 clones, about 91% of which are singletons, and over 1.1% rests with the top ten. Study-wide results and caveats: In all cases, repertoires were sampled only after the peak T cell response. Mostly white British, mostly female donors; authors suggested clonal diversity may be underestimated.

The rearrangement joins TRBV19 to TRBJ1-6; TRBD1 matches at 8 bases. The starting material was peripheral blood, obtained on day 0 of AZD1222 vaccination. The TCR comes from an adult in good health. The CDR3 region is CASSPTGAYNSPLHF. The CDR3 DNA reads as TGTGCCAGTAGCCCGACAGGGGCCTATAATTCACCCCTCCACTTT.